The following is a T cell receptor beta chain sequence with its context. This entry comes from a study of blood T cell repertoires in COVID-19. Germline V lookup: CDR1 SEHNR, CDR2 FQNEAQ (reference sequence). This CDR3 comprises 15 residues. Trimming left V 2 bases short and J 2 bases short, with 12 bases between. The assay was immunoSEQ multiplex PCR, and TCRdb's table has in-frame clones only and misses some. The sample consists of some 200,000 clones, around 85% of them appearing once. What was sequenced was peripheral blood. The source is a woman in her sixties or seventies with acute or convalescent COVID-19. V and J are TRBV7-9 and TRBJ1-1; possible D gene TRBD1, 5 bases. Written as DNA, the CDR3 is TGTGCCAGCAGCTTAAGTACAGGACCTAACACTGAAGCTTTCTTT. Translating it yields CASSLSTGPNTEAFF.